This passage covers 25 T cell receptor beta chains from one sample sequenced in a study of cytomegalovirus exposure and HLA in healthy donors. PCR amplification relied on 60 Vbeta primers (plus 13 Jbeta primers). Data came from immunoSEQ multiplex PCR; TCRdb stores just in-frame clones and leaves some out. Here the sample spans around 200,000 clones, 65% to 85% being singletons. Sequenced sample: PBMCs. All receptors derive from a man aged 50 or older in good health and CMV-seronegative.

CDR3: CASSPNGGSGANVLTF. The CDR3 DNA reads TGTGCCAGCAGCCCTAACGGGGGCTCTGGGGCCAACGTCCTGACTTTC. V usage is TRBV5-4 and J usage is TRBJ2-6, with a tentative D call TRBD2 (6 bases). Trimming removed 4 bases from V and 0 bases from J, with 11 bases in between. Germline V gene lookup returns CDR1 SGHNT and CDR2 YYREEE (reference sequence). This CDR3 contains 16 residues.

Only a few counts were recorded for this clone. V usage is TRBV18 and J usage is TRBJ1-1, with 12 nucleotides matching TRBD1. The CDR3 totals 15 residues. The V gene end was trimmed by 5 bases and the J gene end by 2 bases; junction bases not matched to a gene: 3. CDR1 is KGHSH and CDR2 is LQKENI in the germline V gene. The CDR3 loop is CASSEGQGANTEAFF. The CDR3 DNA follows: TGTGCCAGCTCAGAGGGACAGGGGGCCAACACTGAAGCTTTCTTT. Full variable domain (outside the CDR3, taken from reference TRBV18 and TRBJ1-1): NAGVMQNPRHLVRRRGQEARLRCSPMKGHSHVYWYRQLPEEGLKFMVYLQKENIIDESGMPKERFSAEFPKEGPSILRIQQVVRGDSAAYFCASSEGQGANTEAFFGQGTRLTVV.

The genes are TRBV15 and TRBJ2-3; the D gene is possibly TRBD1 (6 bases). The CDR3 has 16 residues. Germline values: CDR1 LNHNV, CDR2 YYDKDF (reference sequence). Deletions cut 5 bases from V and 1 base from J, with 16 bases between. The CDR3 here is CATSWSVGAGTDTQYF. The DNA of the CDR3 is TGTGCCACCAGCTGGAGCGTGGGGGCCGGCACAGATACGCAGTATTTT. Supplemented by reference TRBV15 and TRBJ2-3, the full variable domain reads DAMVIQNPRYQVTQFGKPVTLSCSQTLNHNVMYWYQQKSSQAPKLLFHYYDKDFNNEADTPDNFQSRRPNTSFCFLDIRSPGLGDTAMYLCATSWSVGAGTDTQYFGPGTRLTVL.

This clone was observed a single time. The rearrangement uses TRBV19 and TRBJ1-5; D is undetermined. CDR3 length equals 17 residues. Germline values: CDR1 LNHDA, CDR2 SQIVND (reference sequence). V gave up 6 bases and J gave up 0 bases, with 18 bases separating them. The CDR3 bases are TGTGCCAGTAGCTCTGCGGCAGGAGGGAATAGCAATCAGCCCCAGCATTTT. It yields the protein CASSSAAGGNSNQPQHF.

Here the CDR3 reads CASSPLTGNLNEQFF. The CDR3 DNA follows: TGTGCCAGCAGTCCACTGACTGGTAATCTCAATGAGCAGTTCTTC. The chain uses TRBV27 and TRBJ2-1; D is uncertain. This CDR3 is 15 amino acids long. V shed 5 bases and J shed 6 bases, with 17 bases lying between them. The germline V gene has CDR1 MNHEY and CDR2 SMNVEV (reference sequence).

The V and J genes are TRBV19 and TRBJ1-4; D is uncertain. Germline lookup yields CDR1 LNHDA and CDR2 SQIVND (reference sequence). The CDR3 runs 14 residues. Trimming left V 5 bases short and J 6 bases short, with 13 bases between. The CDR3 DNA is TGTGCCAGTAGTCCGTCGGTAGTGGATGAAAAACTGTTTTTT. Translation gives CASSPSVVDEKLFF.

This clone was seen a handful of times. This chain links TRBV7-9 with TRBJ2-7; D possibly corresponds to TRBD1 (6 bases). The CDR3 extends over 16 amino acids. V lost 5 bases and J lost 6, with 23 bases in between. CDR1 and CDR2 from the germline V gene are SEHNR and FQNEAQ (reference sequence). In nucleotides, the CDR3 is TGTGCCAGCAGCCCGGAACAGGGTGGTTCTTTAGGCGAGCAGTACTTC. Residues: CASSPEQGGSLGEQYF.

The chain couples TRBV14 to TRBJ2-3; D gene uncertain. Per the germline V gene, CDR1 is SGHDN and CDR2 is FVKESK. Trimming took 0 bases from V and 0 from J, leaving 13 bases between them. The CDR3 has 17 amino acids. CDR3 coding DNA: TGTGCCAGCAGCCAAGATATTACGACGACTAGCACAGATACGCAGTATTTT. It encodes CASSQDITTTSTDTQYF.

V and J are TRBV5-1 and TRBJ2-3; weak D call: TRBD1 (7 bases). The germline V and J ends were trimmed by 1 base and 1 base, with 16 bases remaining between them. The V gene's germline CDR1 is SGHRS and CDR2 YFSETQ. The CDR3 is 17 residues long. CDR3 loop: CASSLRGPRGGTDTQYF. In DNA form, the CDR3 reads TGCGCCAGCAGCTTGAGGGGGCCTAGGGGGGGCACAGATACGCAGTATTTT.

V gene TRBV30 combines with J gene TRBJ2-7; 9 nucleotides align to TRBD1. The CDR3 spans 14 residues. The V gene's germline CDR1 is GTSNPN and CDR2 SVGIG (reference sequence). The V gene end was trimmed by 7 bases and the J gene end by 5 bases; junction bases not matched to a gene: 12. CDR3 sequence: CAFQRTGGMDEQYF. In DNA, the CDR3 is TGTGCCTTCCAGCGAACAGGGGGCATGGACGAGCAGTACTTC.

The chain couples TRBV27 to TRBJ2-2, with 7 bases matching TRBD1. Germline V gene data show CDR1 as MNHEY and CDR2 as SMNVEV (reference sequence). V dropped 3 bases and J dropped 1; count of bases not matched to a gene: 5. The CDR3 length is 16 residues. CDR3: CASSFYRGQNTGELFF. The CDR3 DNA reads TGTGCCAGCAGTTTCTACAGGGGCCAGAACACCGGGGAGCTGTTTTTT.

Only a few counts were recorded for this clone. This sequence joins TRBV4-3 and TRBJ1-6; D is unresolved. The germline CDR1 and CDR2 sequences are LGHNA and YSLEER. V was pared by 0 bases and J by 0 bases, with 9 bases between. The CDR3 runs to 17 residues. The CDR3 coding sequence is TGCGCCAGCAGCCAAGAAGTCCTCAGCTCCTATAATTCACCCCTCCACTTT. The encoded protein is CASSQEVLSSYNSPLHF.

About this clone: Germline is not matched at one junction end, which may reflect a read error. The rearrangement links TRBV7-9 to TRBJ2-2; 7 nucleotides match TRBD1. CDR1 and CDR2 from the germline V gene are SEHNR and FQNEAQ (reference sequence). CDR3 length equals 15 residues. CDR3: CSSSYRGPNTGELFF. The CDR3 coding sequence is TGTTCCAGCAGCTACAGGGGCCCGAACACCGGGGAGCTGTTTTTT.

The chain links TRBV6-5 to TRBJ2-7, with TRBD1 identical over 9 bases. With 2 bases clipped from V and 5 bases from J, the junction kept 7 bases outside the gene matches. Germline V gene data show CDR1 as MNHEY and CDR2 as SVGAGI. CDR3 size: 15 residues. CDR3 amino acids: CASSYGTGLIHEQYF. The CDR3 DNA sequence: TGTGCCAGCAGTTACGGGACAGGGTTAATTCACGAGCAGTACTTC.

The V call is TRBV27, the J call TRBJ1-6; weak D call: TRBD1 (5 bases). Germline values: CDR1 MNHEY, CDR2 SMNVEV (reference sequence). The CDR3 contains 14 residues. V was shortened by 7 bases and J by 9 bases, with 16 bases between the two germline ends. The CDR3 reads CASKLTGEGSPLHF. In DNA form, the CDR3 reads TGTGCCAGCAAGTTGACGGGGGAGGGTTCACCCCTCCACTTT.

The CDR3 sequence is CASSLGGTGGLVTQYF. The CDR3 DNA reads as TGTGCCAGCAGCTTGGGAGGGACAGGGGGATTGGTCACCCAGTACTTC. This chain connects TRBV7-2 to TRBJ2-5; 11 nucleotides align to TRBD1. Germline CDR1 reads SGHTA; CDR2 reads FQGNSA. Trimming removed 3 bases from V and 8 bases from J; junction bases left unmatched: 11. This CDR3 has 16 residues.

This clone was seen only once. The CDR3 sequence is CASSHLQGVPNEKLFF. The DNA for the CDR3 is TGCGCCAGCAGCCATTTACAGGGGGTCCCTAATGAAAAACTGTTTTTT. This chain joins TRBV4-3 and TRBJ1-4; 8 positions match TRBD1. The CDR3 totals 16 residues. Trimming took 3 bases from V and 3 from J; bases not matched to a gene: 6. Germline CDR1 LGHNA, CDR2 YSLEER.

This clone has just one count. This chain links TRBV7-6 with TRBJ1-1; 9 bases match TRBD1. CDR1 and CDR2 from the germline V gene are SGHVS and FNYEAQ. This CDR3 has 13 amino acids. Germline trimming cut 6 bases from V and 6 bases from J; bases unmatched to any gene: 5. CDR3 region: CASSQGQGAEAFF. The DNA of the CDR3 is TGTGCCAGCAGTCAGGGACAGGGAGCTGAAGCTTTCTTT.

This CDR3 reads CASSLGGGPLSDEQYF. Here the CDR3 DNA reads TGTGCCAGCAGCTTAGGCGGGGGGCCCCTCTCTGACGAGCAGTACTTC. The chain joins TRBV7-9 to TRBJ2-7, with 8 bases fitting TRBD2. V lost 1 base and J lost 5; bases outside the gene matches: 10. The CDR3 is 16 residues long. Per the germline V gene, CDR1 is SEHNR and CDR2 is FQNEAQ (reference sequence).

CDR3 region: CASSGGTGFEQYF. The CDR3 DNA reads as TGTGCCAGCAGCGGGGGGACAGGGTTCGAGCAGTACTTC. The rearrangement links TRBV7-7 to TRBJ2-7, with 9 bases identical to TRBD1. J lost 6 bases, V lost 5 bases, and 5 bases had no gene match. Germline V gene sequence: CDR1 SSHAT, CDR2 FNYEAQ (reference sequence). The CDR3 totals 13 residues.

This clone appeared a few times. This chain uses TRBV10-2 with TRBJ2-7; 7 nucleotides line up with TRBD1. The V and J ends lost 0 bases and 4 bases, in that order; junction bases with no gene match: 3. Germline V CDR1 and CDR2: WSHSY, SAAADI. The CDR3 runs to 14 residues. This CDR3 is CASSESGTVYEQYF. The CDR3 region has the DNA TGCGCCAGCAGTGAGTCAGGGACAGTTTACGAGCAGTACTTC.

The gene calls are TRBV6-5 and TRBJ1-4; D not certain. Per germline, CDR1 MNHEY and CDR2 SVGAGI. Trimming removed 4 bases from V and 10 bases from J, with 13 bases in between. The CDR3 has 13 residues. The CDR3 protein is CASSFQAYGKLFF. DNA for the CDR3: TGTGCCAGCAGTTTCCAGGCCTATGGAAAACTGTTTTTT.

This chain joins TRBV5-1 and TRBJ1-5, with a possible D match to TRBD1 (5 bases). Trimming took off 7 bases at V and 3 bases at J, with 14 bases between the two ends. Germline assignment: CDR1 SGHRS and CDR2 YFSETQ. The CDR3 runs to 14 residues. The CDR3 spells CASGTGTSNQPQHF. Here the CDR3 DNA reads TGCGCCAGCGGCACCGGGACTTCCAATCAGCCCCAGCATTTT.

The count of this clone is one. The CDR3 DNA reads TGTGCCAGCAGTGATTTAGCCCGGACAGGAGCGTATGGCTACACCTTC. This codes for CASSDLARTGAYGYTF. The chain recombines TRBV2 with TRBJ1-2; 7 bases match TRBD1. Germline CDR1 is SNHLY and CDR2 is FYNNEI. The J segment lost 5 bases and the V segment lost 3 bases, leaving 12 bases of the junction unmatched. This CDR3 contains 16 residues. The full variable domain, rest sourced from reference TRBV2 and TRBJ1-2, is EPEVTQTPSHQVTQMGQEVILRCVPISNHLYFYWYRQILGQKVEFLVSFYNNEISEKSEIFDDQFSVERPDGSNFTLKIRSTKLEDSAMYFCASSDLARTGAYGYTFGSGTRLTVV.

The chain links TRBV14 to TRBJ1-6, with 7 bases matching TRBD1. V shed 4 bases and J 7 bases; nucleotides not matched to a gene: 10. This CDR3 spans 16 amino acids. Germline-derived CDR1 and CDR2 are SGHDN and FVKESK. Here the CDR3 DNA reads TGTGCCAGCAGCCCACAAACCGGGACAGTAAATTCACCCCTCCACTTT. This translates into CASSPQTGTVNSPLHF.